These 18 T cell receptor beta chains originate from one sample sequenced in a study of shared clonotypes between healthy human individuals. TCRdb's copy holds only in-frame clones and misses some; the assay was immunoSEQ multiplex PCR. The sample has some 1,600,000 clones, 98% seen once. The sample was naive CD4+ T cells sorted from blood. The subset here: CD45RA+ positively selected. These receptors were obtained from a man aged 25-45 years in good health.

V gene TRBV7-3 combines with J gene TRBJ2-5; D is perhaps TRBD1 (6 bases). The germline V gene encodes CDR1 SGHTA and CDR2 FQGTGA. V was trimmed by 3 bases and J by 4 bases, leaving 9 bases between them. CDR3 size: 13 residues. The DNA for the CDR3 is TGTGCCAGCAGCTTTGGGGGCTCAGAGACCCAGTACTTC. Its translation: CASSFGGSETQYF.

The J gene is TRBJ1-5, the V gene TRBV5-1; weak D call: TRBD1 (5 bases). V was pared by 0 bases and J by 2 bases, with 12 bases between. CDR1 and CDR2 from the germline V gene are SGHRS and YFSETQ. This CDR3 comprises 16 residues. The CDR3 loop reads CASSLGGQGGNQPQHF. For the CDR3, the DNA is TGCGCCAGCAGCTTGGGCGGGCAGGGCGGCAATCAGCCCCAGCATTTT.

This rearrangement joins TRBV7-3 to TRBJ2-1, with 8 positions matching TRBD2. Germline V lookup: CDR1 SGHTA, CDR2 FQGTGA. With V trimmed by 8 bases and J by 7 bases, 10 bases remained unmatched. The CDR3 runs 14 residues. CDR3 region: CASSGTGGRNEQFF. CDR3 coding DNA: TGTGCCAGCTCTGGTACGGGAGGGCGGAATGAGCAGTTCTTC.

CDR3 bases: TGTGCCATCAGTGAGGGGGATGAGCAGTTCTTC. Encoded protein: CAISEGDEQFF. This chain links TRBV10-3 with TRBJ2-1; no clear D. This CDR3 is built from 11 residues. Deletions cut 2 bases from V and 8 bases from J, with 4 bases between. Germline CDR1 ENHRY, CDR2 SYGVKD.

The V and J genes are TRBV13 and TRBJ2-7; 15 bases line up with TRBD2. This CDR3 is built from 17 residues. Trimming took 5 bases from V and 2 from J; bases not matched to a gene: 7. CDR1 is PRHDT, CDR2 FYEKMQ, per germline (reference sequence). In DNA form, the CDR3 reads TGTGCCAGCAGCCCAAAAGGACTAGCGGGAGGGGCCTACGAGCAGTACTTC. Protein product: CASSPKGLAGGAYEQYF. The entire variable domain, with the rest obtained from reference TRBV13 and TRBJ2-7, is as follows: AAGVIQSPRHLIKEKRETATLKCYPIPRHDTVYWYQQGPGQDPQFLISFYEKMQSDKGSIPDRFSAQQFSDYHSELNMSSLELGDSALYFCASSPKGLAGGAYEQYFGPGTRLTVT.

As regards this clone: The identical CDR3 is also encoded by other nucleotide sequences in the sample. V usage is TRBV7-2 and J usage is TRBJ2-3, with TRBD2 matching over 11 bases. The J segment lost 6 bases and the V segment lost 1 base, leaving 0 bases of the junction unmatched. The CDR3 length is 14 residues. CDR1 SGHTA and CDR2 FQGNSA come from the germline V gene. The CDR3 DNA is TGTGCCAGCAGCTTAGGACTAGCGGGGGATACGCAGTATTTT. Translation: CASSLGLAGDTQYF.

This clone was detected only once. The chain has TRBV7-2 and TRBJ1-2; no definite D call. Germline CDR1 reads SGHTA; CDR2 reads FQGNSA. The V end lost 0 bases, the J end lost 14 bases, and 13 bases lay between the germline ends. The CDR3 is 12 amino acids. CDR3 bases: TGTGCCAGCAGCTTAGCTTGGTCCTCCTCTACCTTC. Protein product: CASSLAWSSSTF.

CDR3 protein: CASRAEGLAGVREQFF. The CDR3 bases are TGCGCCAGCAGAGCCGAGGGACTAGCGGGAGTTCGTGAGCAGTTCTTC. The genes are TRBV5-1 and TRBJ2-1, with 14 bases matching TRBD2. Looked up from germline, CDR1 is SGHRS and CDR2 is YFSETQ. CDR3 length equals 16 residues. The J segment lost 9 bases and the V segment lost 5 bases, leaving 10 bases of the junction unmatched. Full variable domain (outside the CDR3, taken from reference TRBV5-1 and TRBJ2-1): KAGVTQTPRYLIKTRGQQVTLSCSPISGHRSVSWYQQTPGQGLQFLFEYFSETQRNKGNFPGRFSGRQFSNSRSEMNVSTLELGDSALYLCASRAEGLAGVREQFFGPGTRLTVL.

The gene calls are TRBV19 and TRBJ2-7, with TRBD1 matching 9 bases. This CDR3 comprises 15 residues. The germline gives CDR1 LNHDA, CDR2 SQIVND (reference sequence). Germline trimming cut 5 bases from V and 7 bases from J; bases unmatched to any gene: 12. CDR3 nucleotide sequence: TGTGCCAGTAGTGGTGCCGGGACAGGGTATAAGGAGCAGTACTTC. Translation gives CASSGAGTGYKEQYF.

This clone was found once. The V gene is TRBV6-5, the J gene TRBJ2-7; 9 bases align to TRBD2. This CDR3 is built from 15 residues. After removal of 5 bases from V and 7 bases from J, the junction contained 12 bases not matched to a gene. The V gene's germline CDR1 is MNHEY and CDR2 SVGAGI. CDR3 sequence: CASSRDLAGAGEQYF. The CDR3 DNA follows: TGTGCCAGCAGTCGAGATTTAGCGGGAGCGGGGGAGCAGTACTTC.

The chain uses TRBV19 and TRBJ2-2; D remains unclear. The CDR3 consists of 11 residues. Germline CDR1 reads LNHDA; CDR2 reads SQIVND (reference sequence). Trimming left V 7 bases short and J 6 bases short, with 6 bases between. This CDR3 reads CASNRAGELFF. CDR3 bases: TGTGCCAGTAATCGGGCCGGGGAGCTGTTTTTT.

The chain recombines TRBV7-6 with TRBJ2-1, with 12 bases aligning to TRBD2. Germline CDR1 and CDR2: SGHVS and FNYEAQ. The CDR3 is made up of 15 amino acids. V trimming: 1 base; J trimming: 8 bases; junction bases outside the gene matches: 3. CDR3 bases: TGTGCCAGCAGCTTAGAGACTAGCGGGAGCTATGAGCAGTTCTTC. It codes for CASSLETSGSYEQFF.

The DNA of the CDR3 is TGTGCCAGCACCTGGGGGGGGACCTACGAGCAGTACTTC. Residues: CASTWGGTYEQYF. The chain has TRBV28 and TRBJ2-7; TRBD2 agrees at 7 bases. This CDR3 is built from 13 residues. The germline V gene has CDR1 MDHEN and CDR2 SYDVKM. V shed 7 bases, J shed 2 bases, and the junction held 5 bases outside the gene matches.

The V gene is TRBV19, the J gene TRBJ2-7; TRBD1 matches at 8 bases. The CDR3 loop spans 14 amino acids. The V gene's germline CDR1 is LNHDA and CDR2 SQIVND (reference sequence). The J segment lost 6 bases and the V segment lost 5 bases, leaving 9 bases of the junction unmatched. The CDR3 reads CASSPQGAVGEQYF. In DNA form, the CDR3 reads TGTGCCAGTAGTCCGCAGGGGGCTGTCGGCGAGCAGTACTTC. Complete variable domain (other parts from reference TRBV19 and TRBJ2-7): DGGITQSPKYLFRKEGQNVTLSCEQNLNHDAMYWYRQDPGQGLRLIYYSQIVNDFQKGDIAEGYSVSREKKESFPLTVTSAQKNPTAFYLCASSPQGAVGEQYFGPGTRLTVT.

V and J are TRBV29-1 and TRBJ2-1; 10 bases line up with TRBD1. The germline V gene has CDR1 SQVTM and CDR2 ANQGSEA. Trimming took 6 bases from V and 8 from J; bases not matched to a gene: 1. The CDR3 spans 11 residues. The chain's CDR3 is CSVDRGHEQFF. In DNA form, the CDR3 reads TGCAGCGTCGACAGGGGGCATGAGCAGTTCTTC.

This sequence joins TRBV28 and TRBJ1-5; D possibly corresponds to TRBD1 (5 bases). Looked up from germline, CDR1 is MDHEN and CDR2 is SYDVKM. Trimming took off 5 bases at V and 2 bases at J, with 19 bases between the two ends. The CDR3 is made up of 17 amino acids. CDR3 DNA sequence: TGTGCCAGCAGTAGCCCCCTGAGGGGCGCTGGCAATCAGCCCCAGCATTTT. Amino acid sequence: CASSSPLRGAGNQPQHF.

This rearrangement joins TRBV25-1 to TRBJ2-3; a possible D gene is TRBD2 (6 bases). The length of the CDR3 is 16 residues. The V end was cut by 3 bases, the J end by 2 bases, with 15 bases between. Germline values: CDR1 MGHDK, CDR2 SYGVNS. CDR3 coding DNA: TGTGCCAGCAGTGATCTCCGGGGAGGAGACACAGATACGCAGTATTTT. Its protein product is CASSDLRGGDTDTQYF. The full variable domain, rest sourced from reference TRBV25-1 and TRBJ2-3, is EADIYQTPRYLVIGTGKKITLECSQTMGHDKMYWYQQDPGMELHLIHYSYGVNSTEKGDLSSESTVSRIRTEHFPLTLESARPSHTSQYLCASSDLRGGDTDTQYFGPGTRLTVL.

The gene calls are TRBV2 and TRBJ2-7, with D possibly called TRBD1 or TRBD2 (6 bases each). The V gene's germline CDR1 is SNHLY and CDR2 FYNNEI. The CDR3 is 17 amino acids. Trimming stripped 8 bases from V and 4 bases from J, with 27 bases between. CDR3 protein: CASALRLGGVTPYEQYF. The CDR3 region has the DNA TGTGCCAGCGCGTTGAGACTAGGGGGAGTAACACCTTACGAGCAGTACTTC.